The present T cell receptor (beta chain) was sequenced within a study of CD8 T cells in Susac syndrome. Whole-study results and caveats: Regarding the TCR sequencing and HLA analysis, the study admitted that a relatively small number of individuals were involved.

V lost 1 base, J lost 6 bases, and 7 bases lay in between. Germline CDR1 and CDR2: SEHNR and FQNEAQ (reference sequence). The CDR3 length is 12 residues. Points on this clonotype: Its specificity is not known.

Roughly 0.5 to 1 ug RNA was reverse transcribed with random hexamers. One entry per CDR3 protein, called by TCRdb with MiXCR from the immunoSEQ multiplex PCR reads. The sample includes roughly 400,000 distinct CDR3 sequences, around 85% of them seen just once. Bulk CD8+ and CD4+ cells came from magnetic negative isolation; CD8+ TEMRA by FACS. The chain links TRBV7-9 to TRBJ2-7; D is uncertain. The sample comprised CD8+ T cells from PBMCs. This TCR was recovered from a human donor with multiple sclerosis. CDR3 in amino acids: CASSLGFLEQYF. The CDR3 DNA reads TGTGCCAGCAGCTTAGGATTTCTCGAGCAGTACTTC.